The 20 T cell receptor beta chains presented below share a single source sample, sequenced in a study of blood T cells in healthy people across ages. The use of a sample-barcoded 5' primer and a J-beta primer mix characterized a second PCR of roughly 6 to 11 cycles. From the 5' RACE reads, TCRdb called clonotypes with MiXCR, one entry per CDR3 protein. This sample yields hundreds of thousands of distinct CDR3 sequences, of which 58% are seen a single time; approximately 20% belongs to the top ten. Sequenced sample: blood. All receptors come from a man younger than 40 in good health.

The genes are TRBV29-1 and TRBJ2-3, with 10 bases lining up with TRBD1. This CDR3 has 14 amino acids. Germline V gene lookup returns CDR1 SQVTM and CDR2 ANQGSEA. V trimming: 1 base; J trimming: 5 bases; junction bases outside the gene matches: 3. The CDR3: CSVEGGTGVDTQYF. The CDR3 DNA is TGCAGCGTTGAAGGGGGGACAGGGGTAGATACGCAGTATTTT.

The sample holds a few counts of this clonotype. This sequence joins TRBV20-1 and TRBJ2-1; D uncertain. The length of the CDR3 is 15 residues. V shed 3 bases and J shed 0 bases, with 12 bases lying between them. Germline CDR1 reads DFQATT; CDR2 reads SNEGSKA (reference sequence). CDR3 region: CSASGDFNSYNEQFF. CDR3 sequence (DNA): TGCAGTGCTAGTGGTGACTTCAACTCCTACAATGAGCAGTTCTTC.

The chain recombines TRBV12-5 with TRBJ1-5; D unresolved. Germline values: CDR1 LGHNT, CDR2 FRNRAP. The CDR3 consists of 13 residues. With 6 bases removed from V and 6 bases from J, the gap between germline ends came to 12 bases. CDR3 bases: TGTGCTAGTGGATTAGGTTGGGCTCAGCCCCAGCATTTT. It codes for CASGLGWAQPQHF.

The V and J genes are TRBV3-1 and TRBJ1-4; D possibly corresponds to TRBD1 (6 bases). The CDR3 has 15 residues. Germline V CDR1 and CDR2: LGHDT, YNNKEL (reference sequence). Trimming shortened V by 5 bases and J by 7 bases, and 17 bases separated the two germline ends. The DNA of the CDR3 is TGTGCCAGCAGCAACCAGTTACAGGGCGGTGAAAAACTGTTTTTT. This codes for CASSNQLQGGEKLFF. Supplemented by reference TRBV3-1 and TRBJ1-4, the full variable domain reads DTAVSQTPKYLVTQMGNDKSIKCEQNLGHDTMYWYKQDSKKFLKIMFSYNNKELIINETVPNRFSPKSPDKAHLNLHINSLELGDSAVYFCASSNQLQGGEKLFFGSGTQLSVL.

This chain uses TRBV29-1 with TRBJ2-3; a possible D gene is TRBD2 (6 bases). V was shortened by 6 bases and J by 2 bases, with 12 bases between the two germline ends. CDR3 length: 13 amino acids. Germline CDR1 SQVTM, CDR2 ANQGSEA. The CDR3 DNA follows: TGCAGCGTGGGGGGTGGAACCACAGATACGCAGTATTTT. This encodes CSVGGGTTDTQYF.

This chain links TRBV28 with TRBJ2-7, with 8 nucleotides matching TRBD2. CDR3 length: 15 amino acids. V lost 6 bases and J lost 2; bases outside the gene matches: 9. From germline, CDR1 is MDHEN and CDR2 SYDVKM. Here the CDR3 DNA reads TGTGCCAGCAGCCTCAGCGGGAGTGTTACCTACGAGCAGTACTTC. Translating gives CASSLSGSVTYEQYF.

CDR3 protein: CSVETGVNTEAFF. Written as DNA, the CDR3 is TGCAGCGTTGAGACAGGCGTGAACACTGAAGCTTTCTTT. The V gene is TRBV29-1, the J gene TRBJ1-1; a weak D match, TRBD1 (6 bases). Germline lookup yields CDR1 SQVTM and CDR2 ANQGSEA. The CDR3 runs to 13 residues. V was clipped by 3 bases and J by 0 bases, with 8 bases between them.

This rearrangement joins TRBV7-9 to TRBJ1-1, with D unclear. Trimming stripped 5 bases from V and 4 bases from J, with 14 bases between. Germline V gives CDR1 SEHNR, CDR2 FQNEAQ (reference sequence). The CDR3 covers 14 residues. CDR3 residues: CASSQRLGVTEAFF. Here the CDR3 DNA reads TGTGCCAGCAGCCAAAGACTGGGAGTCACTGAAGCTTTCTTT.

This clonotype was seen at least ten times. The V gene is TRBV7-2, the J gene TRBJ2-5; D not resolved. Trimming cost V 0 bases and J 5 bases, with 4 bases left between them. Germline V gene lookup returns CDR1 SGHTA and CDR2 FQGNSA. The CDR3 length is 12 residues. The CDR3 DNA reads as TGTGCCAGCAGCTTAGCGTCGGAGACCCAGTACTTC. It codes for CASSLASETQYF.

The rearrangement uses TRBV4-3 and TRBJ2-7; 7 nucleotides match TRBD1. J lost 3 bases, V lost 0 bases, and 5 bases had no gene match. Per the germline V gene, CDR1 is LGHNA and CDR2 is YSLEER. The CDR3 runs 15 residues. The CDR3, as DNA: TGCGCCAGCAGCCAAGATTACAGGGGAAACTACGAGCAGTACTTC. As protein: CASSQDYRGNYEQYF.

The chain employs TRBV7-9 and TRBJ2-1, with TRBD1 matching 9 bases. The last part of the DNA fits TRBJ2-7 better; the J call may be wrong. The CDR3 loop spans 14 amino acids. Germline CDR1 reads SEHNR; CDR2 reads FQNEAQ (reference sequence). CDR3 residues: CASSTTRQGDEQYF. DNA of the CDR3: TGTGCCAGCAGCACGACCCGACAGGGGGACGAGCAGTACTTC.

This chain connects TRBV20-1 to TRBJ2-2; D is uncertain. The CDR3 extends over 15 amino acids. Per germline, CDR1 DFQATT and CDR2 SNEGSKA (reference sequence). The V end lost 0 bases, the J end lost 3 bases, and 11 bases lay between the germline ends. CDR3 in DNA: TGCAGTGCTAGAGATCTCGCAGTCTACACCGGGGAGCTGTTTTTT. It yields the protein CSARDLAVYTGELFF.

V usage is TRBV10-3 and J usage is TRBJ1-6, with 7 positions matching TRBD1. V lost 5 bases, J lost 7 bases, and 11 bases stayed unmatched. This CDR3 is 16 amino acids long. Germline V gives CDR1 ENHRY, CDR2 SYGVKD. CDR3 loop: CAISTHRQGDNSPLHF. The CDR3 DNA follows: TGTGCCATCAGTACCCACCGACAGGGAGACAATTCACCCCTCCACTTT.

This chain uses TRBV20-1 with TRBJ2-5; no clear D gene. The end of the DNA is better explained by TRBJ2-7, so the J call may be wrong. Germline CDR1 and CDR2: DFQATT and SNEGSKA (reference sequence). This CDR3 is 12 amino acids long. The chain's CDR3 is CSASYRNYEQYF. The CDR3 nucleotides are TGCAGTGCTAGTTATAGGAACTACGAGCAGTACTTC.

This sequence joins TRBV9 and TRBJ2-1; a possible D gene is TRBD1 (6 bases). The ends were cut back, 4 bases at V and 0 bases at J, with 11 bases in the middle. In germline, CDR1 is SGDLS, CDR2 YYNGEE. The CDR3 runs 15 residues. CDR3 loop: CASSRTGSSYNEQFF. The CDR3 DNA reads TGTGCCAGCAGCCGTACAGGGAGCTCCTACAATGAGCAGTTCTTC.

The rearrangement links TRBV7-9 to TRBJ2-7; D possibly corresponds to TRBD2 (6 bases). Trimming removed 5 bases at V and 0 bases at J, with 14 bases between. The CDR3 totals 15 residues. Per germline, CDR1 SEHNR and CDR2 FQNEAQ (reference sequence). CDR3 nucleotide sequence: TGTGCCAGCAGCAAGGAGGGCTTGAGCTCCTACGAGCAGTACTTC. It codes for CASSKEGLSSYEQYF. Supplemented by reference TRBV7-9 and TRBJ2-7, the full variable domain reads DTGVSQNPRHKITKRGQNVTFRCDPISEHNRLYWYRQTLGQGPEFLTYFQNEAQLEKSRLLSDRFSAERPKGSFSTLEIQRTEQGDSAMYLCASSKEGLSSYEQYFGPGTRLTVT.

This clonotype was picked up a small number of times. The chain carries TRBV20-1 and TRBJ2-7; 10 nucleotides align to TRBD2. V shed 3 bases, J shed 5 bases, and the junction held 4 bases outside the gene matches. This CDR3 region has 13 residues. From germline, CDR1 is DFQATT and CDR2 SNEGSKA (reference sequence). CDR3: CSASTGTSDEQYF. The CDR3, as DNA: TGCAGTGCTAGTACCGGGACTAGCGACGAGCAGTACTTC.

The chain has TRBV5-6 and TRBJ1-6; 8 nucleotides match TRBD1. CDR3 size: 16 residues. V lost 0 bases to trimming and J lost 6 bases; unmatched junction nucleotides: 5. The germline V gene has CDR1 SGHDT and CDR2 YYEEEE. CDR3 protein: CASSLGGQGGNSPLHF. The CDR3 nucleotides are TGTGCCAGCAGCTTGGGCGGACAGGGTGGTAATTCACCCCTCCACTTT.

The rearrangement links TRBV20-1 to TRBJ1-2; D not certain. There are 16 residues in the CDR3. Germline CDR1 reads DFQATT; CDR2 reads SNEGSKA (reference sequence). V lost 1 base and J lost 2, with 17 bases in between. DNA of the CDR3: TGCAGTGCTAGAGCCCGAGGGCTAGGGAACAACTATGGCTACACCTTC. It is translated as CSARARGLGNNYGYTF.

V usage is TRBV12-3 or TRBV12-4 and J usage is TRBJ1-6; possible D gene TRBD1, 6 bases. This CDR3 has 14 amino acids. V was clipped by 4 bases and J by 7 bases, with 11 bases between them. The CDR3 DNA reads as TGTGCCAGCAGTTACAGGGAGGAGAATTCACCCCTCCACTTT. The encoded protein is CASSYREENSPLHF.